Listed below are T cell receptor beta chains from one sample, sequenced in a study of blood T cell repertoires in COVID-19. Assay used: immunoSEQ multiplex PCR; TCRdb lists only in-frame clones, some missing. The sample contains 95,000 to 150,000 clones, less than 75% of which appear only once. Specimen: peripheral blood. These receptors were taken from a human donor with acute or convalescent COVID-19. The donor label of this sample is uncertain. Each CDR3 is given with its conserved first and last residue. D genes are given only for firm matches. Not every row has a clone size; where given, it reads once, few, many or a size class.

d_gene | j_gene | abundance | v_gene | CDR3nt | CDR3aa
NA | TRBJ1-2 | NA | TRBV27 | TGTGCCAGCAGCAACGACGGTATAGCAAACTATGGCTACACCTTC | CASSNDGIANYGYTF
NA | TRBJ2-1 | NA | TRBV21-1 | TGTGCCAGCAGCACCAGGGAACACAATGAGCAGTTCTTC | CASSTREHNEQFF
TRBD1 | TRBJ2-4 | few | TRBV6-5 | TGTGCCAGCAGGAAACAGGGGGCGCAGGCAAACATTCAGTACTTC | CASRKQGAQANIQYF
TRBD1 | TRBJ1-4 | NA | TRBV4-1 | TGCGCCAGCAGCCAAGAAGTGGGACAGGGACTCGGAAAACTGTTTTTT | CASSQEVGQGLGKLFF
NA | TRBJ2-6 | NA | TRBV21-1 | TGTGCCAGCAGCAAAGCGGGCTTGACTGGGGCCAACGTCCTGACTTTC | CASSKAGLTGANVLTF
NA | TRBJ1-5 | NA | TRBV28 | TGTGCCAGCAGTCTCAATCAGCCCCAGCATTTT | CASSLNQPQHF
NA | TRBJ1-1 | NA | TRBV19 | TGTGCCAGTAGTATAGACTACGGGACTGAAGCTTTCTTT | CASSIDYGTEAFF
TRBD1 | TRBJ1-1 | NA | TRBV6-1 | TGTGCCAGCAGTGGGGGACAGGGTTATCAACCGGGGACTGAAGCTTTCTTT | CASSGGQGYQPGTEAFF
NA | TRBJ1-6 | few | TRBV12-3/TRBV12-4 | TGTGCCAGCAGTGCTACAGGGTGGTCACCCCTCCACTTT | CASSATGWSPLHF
NA | TRBJ2-1 | few | TRBV19 | TGTGCCAGTACTCCCGCAGGGGGGACCTACAATGAGCAGTTCTTC | CASTPAGGTYNEQFF
NA | TRBJ1-4 | NA | TRBV3-1/TRBV3-2 | TGTGCCAGCAGCCCCCAGGCAACTAATGAAAAACTGTTTTTT | CASSPQATNEKLFF
NA | TRBJ1-5 | once | TRBV6-4 | TGTGCCAGCGGCTCGGAGTGGCCGTACAATCAGCCCCAGCATTTT | CASGSEWPYNQPQHF
NA | TRBJ1-3 | few | TRBV6-6 | TGTGCCAGCAGTTACGGGGGGGCTACAGCTGGAAACACCATATATTTT | CASSYGGATAGNTIYF
NA | TRBJ1-5 | NA | TRBV6-2/TRBV6-3 | TGTGCCAGCAGTTACGTAGGAGATCAGCCCCAGCATTTT | CASSYVGDQPQHF
TRBD1 | TRBJ2-2 | NA | TRBV27 | TGTGCCAGCAGACCTAGACAGGGCGTTACCGGGGAGCTGTTTTTT | CASRPRQGVTGELFF
NA | TRBJ1-2 | NA | TRBV5-6 | TGTGCCAGCAGCTTGGGACAGAACTATGGCTACACCTTC | CASSLGQNYGYTF
NA | TRBJ1-1 | NA | TRBV28 | TGTGCCAGCTCAGACTTGAACACTGAAGCTTTCTTT | CASSDLNTEAFF
NA | TRBJ1-2 | NA | TRBV5-1 | TGCGCCAGCAGGGCAGATCCAAACTATGGCTACACCTTC | CASRADPNYGYTF
NA | TRBJ1-4 | NA | TRBV5-1 | TGCGCCAGCAGCGCATCAGGGAGGGTTAATGAAAAACTGTTTTTT | CASSASGRVNEKLFF
TRBD1 | TRBJ1-4 | NA | TRBV7-9 | TGTGCCAGCAGCTCCGGACAGGGGGCAGGTGAAAAACTGTTTTTT | CASSSGQGAGEKLFF
TRBD1 | TRBJ2-7 | NA | TRBV30 | TGTGCCTGGGCGGGACAGGGGGCCGAGCAGTACTTC | CAWAGQGAEQYF
NA | TRBJ2-2 | NA | TRBV24-1 | TGTGCCACCAGGTCAGGGGTCACCGGGGAGCTGTTTTTT | CATRSGVTGELFF
NA | TRBJ2-2 | few | TRBV4-1 | TGCGCCAGCAGCAAAGGAGGCTACACCGGGGAGCTGTTTTTT | CASSKGGYTGELFF
NA | TRBJ1-2 | NA | TRBV6-6 | TGTGCCAGCAGCCAGCGGGGGAACTATGGCTACACCTTC | CASSQRGNYGYTF
TRBD1 | TRBJ2-3 | NA | TRBV5-5 | TGTGCCAGCAGCCTTCGGGACAGGGGAGGCACAGATACGCAGTATTTT | CASSLRDRGGTDTQYF
NA | TRBJ1-6 | NA | TRBV19 | TGTGCCAGTAGGTGGGGGGATGGAGGTAATTCACCCCTCCACTTT | CASRWGDGGNSPLHF